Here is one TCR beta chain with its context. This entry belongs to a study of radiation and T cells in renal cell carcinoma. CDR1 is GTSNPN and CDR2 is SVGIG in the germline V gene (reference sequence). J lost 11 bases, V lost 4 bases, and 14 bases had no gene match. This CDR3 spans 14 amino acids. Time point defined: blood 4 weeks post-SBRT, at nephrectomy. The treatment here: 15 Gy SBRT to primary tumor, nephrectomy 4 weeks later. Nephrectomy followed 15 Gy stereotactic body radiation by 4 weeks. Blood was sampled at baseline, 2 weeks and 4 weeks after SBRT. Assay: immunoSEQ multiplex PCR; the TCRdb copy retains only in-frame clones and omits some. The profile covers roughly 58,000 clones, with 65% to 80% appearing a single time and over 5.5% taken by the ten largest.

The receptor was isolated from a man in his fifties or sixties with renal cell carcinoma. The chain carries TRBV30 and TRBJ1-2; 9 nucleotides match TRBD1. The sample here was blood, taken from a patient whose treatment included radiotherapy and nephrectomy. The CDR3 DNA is TGTGCCTGGAACCGGAAACCGGGACAGGGATTTTACACCTTC. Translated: CAWNRKPGQGFYTF. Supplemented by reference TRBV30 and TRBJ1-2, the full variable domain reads SQTIHQWPATLVQPVGSPLSLECTVEGTSNPNLYWYRQAAGRGLQLLFYSVGIGQISSEVPQNLSASRPQDRQFILSSKKLLLSDSGFYLCAWNRKPGQGFYTFGSGTRLTVV.